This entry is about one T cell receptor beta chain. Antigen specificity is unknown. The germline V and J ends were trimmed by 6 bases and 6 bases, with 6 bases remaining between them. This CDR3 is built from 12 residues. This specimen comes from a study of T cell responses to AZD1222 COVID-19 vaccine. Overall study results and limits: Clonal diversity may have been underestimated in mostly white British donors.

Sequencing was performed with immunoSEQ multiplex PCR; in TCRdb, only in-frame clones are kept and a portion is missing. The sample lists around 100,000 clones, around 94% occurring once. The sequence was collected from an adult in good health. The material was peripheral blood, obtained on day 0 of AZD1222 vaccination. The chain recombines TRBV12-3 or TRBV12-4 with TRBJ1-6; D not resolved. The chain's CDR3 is CASRVPNSPLHF. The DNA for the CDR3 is TGTGCCAGCAGGGTACCTAATTCACCCCTCCACTTT.